This T cell receptor beta chain stems from a study of monozygotic twins with inflammatory bowel disease. This CDR3 region has 15 residues. The germline gives CDR1 MDHEN, CDR2 SYDVKM. Findings and caveats of the study: Compared with healthy twins, IBD patients shared fewer clonotypes with others, especially with disease activity. Results did not support any single strong IBD-associated signal or clonotype.

The TCR libraries each used total RNA (approximately 3,200 ng per library). TCRdb reprocessed the 5' RACE reads and keeps a single row for each CDR3 protein, giving no DNA. The table lists 300,000 to 400,000 distinct CDR3 sequences, with 2% to 2.5% in the top ten. As concerns this clonotype: Its antigen remains unknown.

The TCR originated in a human donor with ulcerative colitis or Crohn's disease, or a healthy co-twin of an affected twin (not recorded which). This chain connects TRBV28 to TRBJ2-1. The specimen was blood. CDR3: CASSSQASAYNEQFF.